The clone carrying this T cell receptor (beta chain) was detected only once. Its cognate antigen is unknown. Germline is not matched at one junction end, which may reflect a read error. The CDR3 is made up of 13 amino acids. Profiled with immunoSEQ multiplex PCR; TCRdb holds only in-frame clones, not every one. The sample shows tens of thousands of clones, 89% of them seen only once. The sample comes from a study of T cell responses to AZD1222 COVID-19 vaccine. Broader study findings: Targeting of unmutated variant regions was reportedly seen in nearly half of spike-specific TCRs. AZD1222 recipients seropositive at baseline numbered only five to seven.

The chain couples TRBV12-3 or TRBV12-4 to TRBJ2-1; D possibly corresponds to TRBD2 (6 bases). This receptor was taken from an adult who received the AZD1222 COVID-19 vaccine. The material sequenced was peripheral blood, taken 28 days after the second AZD1222 dose. The CDR3 region is CASSFSGTLGQVF. CDR3 DNA: TGTGCCAGCAGTTTTTCCGGGACTTTGGGGCAAGTCTTC.